The 9 T cell receptor beta chains listed next were all sequenced from one sample in a study of shared clonotypes between healthy human individuals. Clones were read by immunoSEQ multiplex PCR, and TCRdb kept only the in-frame ones, dropping some. This table has some 470,000 clones, around 78% appearing once. Sequencing was carried out using PBMCs. These receptors were taken from a woman aged 40 to 50 in good health. Some clones in this sample may be carry-over from other donors' samples.

The chain combines TRBV5-7 with TRBJ1-5, with 7 bases fitting TRBD1. TRBV5-7 carries the ORF label, with uncertain function. With V trimmed by 4 bases and J by 5 bases, 15 bases remained unmatched. The CDR3 covers 17 residues. The CDR3 reads CASSHIMRQGFYQPQHF. The CDR3 DNA sequence: TGTGCCAGCAGCCACATTATGAGACAGGGTTTCTATCAGCCCCAGCATTTT.

This sequence joins TRBV7-3 and TRBJ2-7; D gene unclear. With 5 bases removed from V and 1 base from J, the gap between germline ends came to 12 bases. CDR1 is SGHTA and CDR2 is FQGTGA in the germline V gene. The CDR3 is 14 residues long. The CDR3 is CASSIQHGSYEQYF. Here the CDR3 DNA reads TGTGCCAGCAGCATCCAGCACGGATCCTACGAGCAGTACTTC. Full variable domain (remainder filled in from reference TRBV7-3 and TRBJ2-7): GAGVSQTPSNKVTEKGKYVELRCDPISGHTALYWYRQSLGQGPEFLIYFQGTGAADDSGLPNDRFFAVRPEGSVSTLKIQRTERGDSAVYLCASSIQHGSYEQYFGPGTRLTVT.

The count of this clone is one. In nucleotides, the CDR3 is TGTGCCAGCAGCCAACCCGGCGGGAGGGCCGTCACCGGGGAGCTGTTTTTT. Translated: CASSQPGGRAVTGELFF. This sequence joins TRBV13 and TRBJ2-2; 9 bases agree with TRBD2. Germline CDR1 PRHDT, CDR2 FYEKMQ (reference sequence). Trimming took 5 bases from V and 4 from J; bases not matched to a gene: 11. This CDR3 is 17 amino acids long.

In its sample, this clone was seen a few times. The gene calls are TRBV28 and TRBJ2-5, with 11 bases that match TRBD2. J lost 5 bases, V lost 7 bases, and 6 bases had no gene match. CDR1 MDHEN and CDR2 SYDVKM come from the germline V gene. The CDR3 length is 14 residues. The CDR3: CASKVAGGEETQYF. The CDR3 nucleotides read TGTGCCAGCAAAGTAGCGGGAGGGGAGGAGACCCAGTACTTC.

This rearrangement joins TRBV9 to TRBJ2-5, with a tentative D call TRBD1 (5 bases). Germline lookup yields CDR1 SGDLS and CDR2 YYNGEE. CDR3 size: 15 residues. Trimming took 4 bases from V and 0 from J, leaving 13 bases between them. The CDR3 sequence is CASSSGPTHQETQYF. CDR3 nucleotides: TGTGCCAGCAGCTCAGGGCCGACTCACCAAGAGACCCAGTACTTC.

This sequence joins TRBV7-3 and TRBJ2-3, with 9 bases aligning to TRBD2. The germline V gene encodes CDR1 SGHTA and CDR2 FQGTGA. Unmatched junction bases numbered 6, after V lost 2 bases and J lost 0 bases. The CDR3 is 17 residues long. CDR3 sequence reads: CASSLGVTSGSTDTQYF. The CDR3 DNA reads TGTGCCAGCAGCTTAGGGGTTACTAGCGGGAGCACAGATACGCAGTATTTT.

DNA of the CDR3: TGTGCCAGCTCACCAGTCCCGGCGGGTTGGGGAACCTACGAGCAGTACTTC. Translation gives CASSPVPAGWGTYEQYF. This chain uses TRBV18 with TRBJ2-7; possible D gene TRBD2, 5 bases. CDR1 and CDR2 from the germline V gene are KGHSH and LQKENI. CDR3 length equals 17 residues. Deletions cut 2 bases from V and 2 bases from J, with 19 bases between. Full variable domain (outside the CDR3, taken from reference TRBV18 and TRBJ2-7): NAGVMQNPRHLVRRRGQEARLRCSPMKGHSHVYWYRQLPEEGLKFMVYLQKENIIDESGMPKERFSAEFPKEGPSILRIQQVVRGDSAAYFCASSPVPAGWGTYEQYFGPGTRLTVT.

Comment on this clone: Distinct nucleotide sequences in the sample also encode this CDR3. The chain links TRBV6-1 to TRBJ2-5; D not certain. The V end was cut by 1 base, the J end by 1 base, with 7 bases between. The length of the CDR3 is 14 residues. Germline loops: CDR1 MNHNS, CDR2 SASEGT. The CDR3 sequence: CASSEGAGQETQYF. DNA for the CDR3: TGTGCCAGCAGTGAAGGGGCAGGCCAAGAGACCCAGTACTTC.

This chain uses TRBV14 with TRBJ2-1; TRBD2 agrees at 9 bases. Germline CDR1 is SGHDN and CDR2 is FVKESK. This CDR3 has 14 residues. V shed 3 bases, J shed 6 bases, and the junction held 3 bases outside the gene matches. CDR3 coding DNA: TGTGCCAGCAGCCAGGGACTAGCTACCAATGAGCAGTTCTTC. This translates into CASSQGLATNEQFF.